This T cell receptor (beta chain) was documented in a study of cytomegalovirus exposure and HLA in healthy donors. Whole-study results and caveats: Altogether, 164 TCR beta chains were recorded as cytomegalovirus-associated. Rarity held for most TCR sequences, but there were some public TCRs that occurred in many donors. Testing in vitro showed a few CMV-associated chains specific for CMV antigens.

This CDR3 comprises 16 residues. Germline CDR1 MDHEN, CDR2 SYDVKM. Trimming took 8 bases from V and 4 from J, leaving 21 bases between them. Only in-frame clones appear in the TCRdb table, and some are missing; sequencing was by immunoSEQ multiplex PCR. The sample lists hundreds of thousands of clones; more than 80% were seen once. Donors came from a validation cohort of over a hundred subjects, distinct from the first 666-subject cohort. About this clone itself: Its specificity is not known.

Sequencing used PBMCs. This receptor was identified in a young woman in good health and CMV-seronegative. V and J are TRBV28 and TRBJ1-3; D call uncertain. The CDR3 nucleotides read TGTGCCAGCTGTGAGCGTGGTGTTAATGTGGGAAACACCATATATTTT. Residues: CASCERGVNVGNTIYF.